This T cell receptor beta chain derives from a study of cytomegalovirus exposure and HLA in healthy donors. Points on this clone: Its antigen is unidentified.

Study-level points and caveats: Later, an analysis found that common viral pathogens appeared to be linked with several of the most significant clusters.

Donors consisted of healthy bone marrow donors. Germline CDR1 reads LNHDA; CDR2 reads SQIVND (reference sequence). V dropped 1 base and J dropped 2 bases, with 17 bases sitting between them. This CDR3 spans 17 amino acids. Researchers ran the PCR with 60 Vbeta and 13 Jbeta primers. TCRdb keeps only in-frame clones here, not all; method: immunoSEQ multiplex PCR. This sample's clone table lists some 130,000 clones. This sequence joins TRBV19 and TRBJ1-2; D might be TRBD1 (5 bases). The receptor's source is a woman aged 60 to 75 in good health and CMV-seronegative. Source material: PBMCs. The CDR3 nucleotides are TGTGCCAGTAGTATAGGTTTGATACAGGCTCGGAACTATGGCTACACCTTC. The encoded protein is CASSIGLIQARNYGYTF.